The TCR beta chain described here comes from a study of regulatory T cells in long-lasting Graves disease. Study overall: By definition, persistent Graves' disease involved antithyroid drugs for over 5 years alongside positive TSH receptor antibodies.

On this clonotype: Its antigen is unknown.

Findings and caveats of the study: Favoring TRBV28, TRBJ1-2 and TRBJ2-5 was a feature seen in persistent disease.

Time point specified: persistent/refractory GD, antithyroid drugs over 5 years with positive TRAb. TCR sequences were obtained from RNA taken from PBMCs. The source of the patients was an endocrinology department in Xi'an, China. CDR3 length: 14 residues. The V end was cut by 4 bases, the J end by 1 base, with 11 bases between. Germline V lookup: CDR1 SGHRS, CDR2 YFSETQ. CDR3-region Arm-PCR and iRepertoire HTBI primers produced the TCR beta libraries. In TCRdb, the multiplex PCR reads were re-called with MiXCR into one record per CDR3 protein. The sample lists 700,000 or so distinct CDR3 sequences, approximately 31% occurring once.

The V gene is TRBV5-1, the J gene TRBJ1-1, with D unresolved. This TCR was recovered from a female donor with Graves disease. This sample comprised peripheral blood mononuclear cells (PBMCs), obtained when the disease was refractory, from a patient treated with antithyroid drugs. The CDR3 sequence is CASSPGSRNTEAFF. The CDR3, as DNA: TGCGCCAGCAGCCCGGGGTCCCGGAACACTGAAGCTTTCTTT.